The TCR beta chain described here comes from a study of blood T cell repertoires in COVID-19. Study details: Specimens from acute and convalescent COVID-19 originated in the United States, Italy and Spain.

The V gene lost 2 bases and the J gene lost 9 bases, with 10 bases spanning the gap. Germline-derived CDR1 and CDR2 are KGHDR and SFDVKD. This CDR3 region has 13 residues. Individuals drawn from around 25 US areas were roughly 18 to 95 years old. Cohort assignment relied on participant-reported clinical history. Data came from immunoSEQ multiplex PCR; TCRdb stores just in-frame clones and leaves some out. The sample has approximately 64,000 clones, about 88% seen once; the top ten hold around 10%. This clonotype was obtained from a woman aged 40 to 50 who had recovered from COVID-19. Source material: PBMCs or T cells enriched from blood (not recorded which). The rearrangement links TRBV24-1 to TRBJ1-5; D remains ambiguous. CDR3 sequence: CATSDSTEGPQHF. As DNA, the CDR3 is TGTGCCACCAGTGATTCCACGGAGGGGCCCCAGCATTTT.